These 25 T cell receptor beta chains were all obtained from the same sample, sequenced in a study of liver allograft versus peripheral blood T cells (dated by TCRdb to the early 2020s). With regard to the full study: T cell receptor repertoires present within transplanted livers were compared with repertoires in the peripheral blood of liver transplant recipients.

Sequencing relied on an Illumina MiSeq. Using fastp trimming at Q25 and MiXCR clonotype assembly, TCRdb reanalyzed the public sequencing data and kept in-frame beta chains. Here each entry gathers all rows of one CDR3 protein and keeps the most common genes and DNA. The sample table records 15,000 or so distinct CDR3 sequences; under 30% of these occur just once. In total, the top ten clones hold roughly 2.2% of the sample. The origin of the receptors is a human patient who had a liver transplant. Donor T cells from the graft may be present among the T cells after a transplant.

As concerns this clonotype: The junction differs from germline at one of its ends, possibly a read error. This chain connects TRBV2 to TRBJ2-2; D unresolved. The CDR3 sequence is 13 residues long. CDR1 SNHLY and CDR2 FYNNEI come from the germline V gene. Here the CDR3 reads CASREQDTEELFF. The CDR3 DNA is TGTGCCAGCAGGGAACAAGACACCGAGGAGCTGTTTTTT.

This clonotype was seen more than once but under ten times. The chain recombines TRBV30 with TRBJ1-1, with a tentative D call TRBD1 (5 bases). Germline CDR1 and CDR2: GTSNPN and SVGIG (reference sequence). The CDR3 has 10 residues. V gave up 2 bases and J gave up 14 bases, with 12 bases separating them. CDR3 in DNA: TGTGCCTGGAGTATGGGACCGAGGTTCTTT. This gives the protein CAWSMGPRFF. Complete variable domain (other parts from reference TRBV30 and TRBJ1-1): SQTIHQWPATLVQPVGSPLSLECTVEGTSNPNLYWYRQAAGRGLQLLFYSVGIGQISSEVPQNLSASRPQDRQFILSSKKLLLSDSGFYLCAWSMGPRFFGQGTRLTVV.

The V and J genes are TRBV15 and TRBJ1-1; no firm D call. The CDR3 extends over 16 amino acids. V lost 0 bases and J 7 bases, leaving 18 bases between the germline ends. Looked up from germline, CDR1 is LNHNV and CDR2 is YYDKDF (reference sequence). The CDR3 DNA sequence: TGTGCCACCAGCAGAGAAGGGAGGTATGGATGGAGTGAAGCTTTCTTT. It is translated as CATSREGRYGWSEAFF.

This clonotype was counted ten times or more. The chain links TRBV6-6 to TRBJ1-4; 7 nucleotides align to TRBD1. Germline V lookup: CDR1 MNHNY, CDR2 SVGAGI (reference sequence). The V segment lost 11 bases and the J segment 5 bases; nucleotides outside the gene matches: 8. The CDR3 is made up of 13 amino acids. The CDR3 sequence is CAGSAGGNEKLFF. As DNA, the CDR3 is TGTGCCGGGAGCGCAGGGGGGAATGAAAAACTGTTTTTT.

This clonotype was counted between two and nine times. The V and J genes are TRBV12-3 or TRBV12-4 and TRBJ1-6; a weak D match, TRBD1 (6 bases). This CDR3 spans 13 amino acids. V was cut by 7 bases and J by 8 bases, with 12 bases left in between. CDR3 in amino acids: CASKPTGDSPLHF. CDR3 sequence (DNA): TGTGCCAGCAAACCGACAGGAGATTCACCCCTCCACTTT.

This clonotype has just a few counts. The chain links TRBV6-1 to TRBJ1-4, with a possible D match to TRBD1 (5 bases). CDR3 length equals 13 residues. V gave up 3 bases and J gave up 8 bases, with 10 bases separating them. The germline CDR1 and CDR2 sequences are MNHNS and SASEGT. The CDR3 spells CASSEGPLEKLFF. The CDR3 nucleotides read TGTGCCAGCAGTGAGGGGCCCTTAGAAAAACTGTTTTTT.

This clonotype is medium-sized. V gene TRBV6-5 combines with J gene TRBJ2-1; D unclear. CDR3 length equals 13 residues. CDR1 MNHEY and CDR2 SVGAGI come from the germline V gene. Between the trimmed V and J ends, which lost 2 bases and 5 bases, there was a span of 7 bases. This CDR3 reads CASSYNNNNEQFF. The CDR3 region has the DNA TGTGCCAGCAGTTACAACAACAACAATGAGCAGTTCTTC.

The table lists this clonotype with a few counts. This chain uses TRBV6-2 or TRBV6-3 with TRBJ1-5; D might be TRBD1 (6 bases). Germline V gene lookup returns CDR1 MNHEY and CDR2 SVGEGT. The V gene lost 0 bases and the J gene lost 0 bases, with 6 bases spanning the gap. This CDR3 is built from 15 residues. CDR3 sequence: CASSYSGASNQPQHF. DNA for the CDR3: TGTGCCAGCAGTTACTCGGGGGCTAGCAATCAGCCCCAGCATTTT.

In this sample, this clonotype turned up a few times. The chain recombines TRBV6-1 with TRBJ1-5; 9 bases align to TRBD1. V lost 2 bases, J lost 5 bases, and 10 bases stayed unmatched. The CDR3 totals 17 residues. Germline CDR1 is MNHNS and CDR2 is SASEGT. For the CDR3, the DNA is TGTGCCAGCAGTGAACTCGGGACAGGGTTTGGGTATCAGCCCCAGCATTTT. Its translation is CASSELGTGFGYQPQHF.

The CDR3 region is CASSLSTFGDSNYGYTF. The CDR3 DNA reads as TGTGCCAGCAGCCTCTCGACCTTCGGGGACAGTAACTATGGCTACACCTTC. The chain combines TRBV6-5 with TRBJ1-2; TRBD1 aligns across 7 bases. Germline CDR1 MNHEY, CDR2 SVGAGI. The CDR3 extends over 17 amino acids. V lost 6 bases to trimming and J lost 1 base; unmatched junction nucleotides: 14.

V usage is TRBV19 and J usage is TRBJ1-2; no firm D call. CDR1 is LNHDA and CDR2 is SQIVND in the germline V gene (reference sequence). The CDR3 consists of 18 residues. Trimming cost V 6 bases and J 0 bases, with 23 bases left between them. The CDR3 here is CASRRSNRATASNYGYTF. The CDR3 nucleotides read TGTGCCAGTAGAAGATCTAACCGGGCCACAGCTTCTAACTATGGCTACACCTTC.

The chain couples TRBV25-1 to TRBJ2-7; 11 nucleotides line up with TRBD1. V trimming: 6 bases; J trimming: 2 bases; junction bases outside the gene matches: 6. Per the germline V gene, CDR1 is MGHDK and CDR2 is SYGVNS. The CDR3 runs to 15 residues. The CDR3 DNA reads as TGTGCCAGCAGGACCGGGACAGGGGGGGCCTACGAGCAGTACTTC. Translation gives CASRTGTGGAYEQYF.

By share, this clonotype counts as medium-sized (0.01 to 0.1%). This chain links TRBV18 with TRBJ2-7; TRBD1 matches at 12 bases. The junction had 1 base not matched to a gene; V was cut back by 2 bases and J by 2 bases. CDR3 size: 15 residues. Germline loops: CDR1 KGHSH, CDR2 LQKENI. The CDR3, as DNA: TGTGCCAGCTCACCAGGGACAGGGGGCGCCTACGAGCAGTACTTC. This codes for CASSPGTGGAYEQYF.

This clonotype is categorized as medium-sized. This chain connects TRBV6-5 to TRBJ1-2; D may be TRBD1 (5 bases). There are 13 residues in the CDR3. CDR1 is MNHEY, CDR2 SVGAGI, per germline. Trimming took 6 bases from V and 4 from J, leaving 12 bases between them. The CDR3 region is CASSPVGGYGYTF. As DNA, the CDR3 is TGTGCCAGCAGCCCGGTTGGGGGCTATGGCTACACCTTC.

This clonotype was found a few times. The chain recombines TRBV12-3 or TRBV12-4 with TRBJ2-3, with TRBD1 identical over 8 bases. CDR3 length equals 13 residues. With 7 bases clipped from V and 5 bases from J, the junction kept 5 bases outside the gene matches. The CDR3 sequence is CASNGQGEDTQYF. The CDR3 bases are TGTGCCAGCAATGGACAGGGAGAAGATACGCAGTATTTT.

There are a few counts of this clonotype. The chain is built from TRBV13 and TRBJ1-1; maybe TRBD1 (5 bases). From germline, CDR1 is PRHDT and CDR2 FYEKMQ (reference sequence). Trimming took 6 bases from V and 5 from J, leaving 22 bases between them. This CDR3 region has 16 residues. The CDR3 sequence is CASSYSSGTESTEAFF. The DNA for the CDR3 is TGTGCCAGCAGTTACTCGTCTGGGACGGAGAGTACTGAAGCTTTCTTT. Looking up the rest from reference TRBV13 and TRBJ1-1 gives the full variable domain: AAGVIQSPRHLIKEKRETATLKCYPIPRHDTVYWYQQGPGQDPQFLISFYEKMQSDKGSIPDRFSAQQFSDYHSELNMSSLELGDSALYFCASSYSSGTESTEAFFGQGTRLTVV.

This rearrangement joins TRBV28 to TRBJ1-3; TRBD1 might be the D (5 bases). The CDR3 spans 15 residues. The V gene's germline CDR1 is MDHEN and CDR2 SYDVKM. V was clipped by 5 bases and J by 3 bases, with 14 bases between them. CDR3 sequence reads: CASSNAGTGGNTIYF. CDR3 in DNA: TGTGCCAGCAGTAACGCCGGGACGGGTGGAAACACCATATATTTT.

The chain is built from TRBV6-5 and TRBJ1-4, with D perhaps TRBD1 (5 bases). V lost 0 bases and J lost 5, with 10 bases in between. CDR1 MNHEY and CDR2 SVGAGI come from the germline V gene. The CDR3 runs 15 residues. CDR3 region: CASSYSGDGNEKLFF. The CDR3 DNA is TGTGCCAGCAGTTACTCTGGGGACGGGAATGAAAAACTGTTTTTT.

By proportion, this clonotype is medium-sized. This chain joins TRBV19 and TRBJ2-2; a weak D match, TRBD1 (6 bases). This CDR3 has 15 amino acids. Trimming left V 1 base short and J 4 bases short, with 10 bases between. Per the germline V gene, CDR1 is LNHDA and CDR2 is SQIVND (reference sequence). CDR3 sequence: CASSIAAGVTGELFF. CDR3 DNA sequence: TGTGCCAGTAGTATAGCAGCAGGGGTCACCGGGGAGCTGTTTTTT.

This clonotype is classed as medium-sized. The V call is TRBV18, the J call TRBJ1-5; no reliable D call. The CDR3 totals 15 residues. Germline V lookup: CDR1 KGHSH, CDR2 LQKENI. The ends were cut back, 2 bases at V and 0 bases at J, with 8 bases in the middle. CDR3 in amino acids: CASSPGRTSNQPQHF. CDR3 coding DNA: TGTGCCAGCTCACCAGGACGGACTAGCAATCAGCCCCAGCATTTT.

In this sample, this clonotype turned up many times. V usage is TRBV6-1 and J usage is TRBJ2-1; D perhaps matches TRBD1 (7 bases). Germline V CDR1 and CDR2: MNHNS, SASEGT. V shed 2 bases and J shed 7 bases, with 18 bases lying between them. CDR3 length: 16 amino acids. The CDR3 loop reads CASSERGETGLNEQFF. The CDR3 DNA follows: TGTGCCAGCAGTGAAAGGGGGGAGACAGGGCTGAATGAGCAGTTCTTC.

This clonotype has just a few counts. The CDR3 reads CASSDRVNGPQHF. The CDR3 DNA sequence: TGTGCCAGCAGTGACAGGGTCAATGGGCCCCAGCATTTT. J is TRBJ1-5 and V is TRBV25-1; D is possibly TRBD1 (5 bases). The CDR3 loop spans 13 amino acids. V lost 3 bases, J lost 9 bases, and 12 bases lay in between. Germline V gene sequence: CDR1 MGHDK, CDR2 SYGVNS.

This clonotype appeared many times. This sequence joins TRBV18 and TRBJ2-7, with D maybe TRBD2 (5 bases). CDR3 length equals 14 residues. Between the trimmed V and J ends, which lost 0 bases and 5 bases, there was a span of 11 bases. Germline V gives CDR1 KGHSH, CDR2 LQKENI. Here the CDR3 reads CASSPPSGFDEQYF. The CDR3 DNA sequence: TGTGCCAGCTCACCACCGTCGGGGTTCGACGAGCAGTACTTC. Combining the CDR3 with reference TRBV18 and TRBJ2-7 gives the whole variable domain NAGVMQNPRHLVRRRGQEARLRCSPMKGHSHVYWYRQLPEEGLKFMVYLQKENIIDESGMPKERFSAEFPKEGPSILRIQQVVRGDSAAYFCASSPPSGFDEQYFGPGTRLTVT.

V is TRBV19 and J is TRBJ2-2; 7 positions match TRBD2. The CDR3 has 16 amino acids. J gave up 4 bases and V 5 bases, and 10 bases lay outside the gene matches. CDR1 is LNHDA, CDR2 SQIVND, per germline (reference sequence). The CDR3 reads CASSGAGVPSTGELFF. As DNA, the CDR3 is TGTGCCAGTAGTGGGGCGGGAGTGCCCAGCACCGGGGAGCTGTTTTTT.

The table lists this clonotype with a few counts. The gene calls are TRBV28 and TRBJ1-2; 7 nucleotides align to TRBD1. This CDR3 region has 13 residues. Looked up from germline, CDR1 is MDHEN and CDR2 is SYDVKM. J lost 4 bases, V lost 7 bases, and 6 bases had no gene match. The CDR3 coding sequence is TGTGCCAGCACCGTAGACAGGGTCTATGGCTACACCTTC. Encoded protein: CASTVDRVYGYTF.